Below, 13 T cell receptor beta chains from the same sample are listed, as sequenced in a study of beta chain features in type 1 diabetes. Their antigen targets remain unknown. The sequenced template was cDNA made from the entire isolated RNA. Profiling relied on immunoSEQ multiplex PCR, and the TCRdb table lists in-frame clones only, not all of them. Altogether about 300,000 clones are present, about 14% being singletons, with the ten largest covering about 0.016%. Findings and limits, study-wide: When Type 1 diabetes patients were examined, their TCRB CDR3s proved moderately but significantly shorter in all four CD4+ subsets.

Sample: naive CD4+ T cells from blood. The origin of the receptors is a young woman with type 1 diabetes.

The rearrangement links TRBV30 to TRBJ2-4; 7 bases are shared with TRBD1. Germline V gives CDR1 GTSNPN, CDR2 SVGIG (reference sequence). The junction had 8 bases not matched to a gene; V was cut back by 0 bases and J by 0 bases. The CDR3 covers 17 residues. CDR3: CAWSVQGQHRAKNIQYF. The CDR3 bases are TGTGCCTGGAGTGTACAGGGGCAGCACAGAGCCAAAAACATTCAGTACTTC.

J is TRBJ2-2 and V is TRBV18, with D hard to call. Germline assignment: CDR1 KGHSH and CDR2 LQKENI. CDR3 size: 15 residues. Trimming took 3 bases from V and 2 from J, leaving 10 bases between them. The CDR3 nucleotides read TGTGCCAGCTCACCTGCAACTTCTAACACCGGGGAGCTGTTTTTT. This sequence encodes CASSPATSNTGELFF.

The chain employs TRBV27 and TRBJ2-1; the D is unclear. Trimming removed 6 bases from V and 6 bases from J, with 24 bases in between. Germline V gene sequence: CDR1 MNHEY, CDR2 SMNVEV (reference sequence). This CDR3 comprises 17 residues. In DNA form, the CDR3 reads TGTGCCAGCAGCCGACCAGGATTGGGCCCGATTGGCAATGAGCAGTTCTTC. Its protein product is CASSRPGLGPIGNEQFF.

This clone was detected only a few times. This rearrangement joins TRBV5-8 to TRBJ2-7; TRBD2 agrees at 9 bases. The CDR3 is 15 residues long. In germline, CDR1 is SGHTS, CDR2 YDEGEE. Unmatched junction bases numbered 3, after V lost 0 bases and J lost 2 bases. The CDR3 protein is CASSLVQRGAYEQYF. The CDR3 nucleotides read TGTGCCAGCAGCTTGGTCCAGCGGGGGGCCTACGAGCAGTACTTC.

The chain combines TRBV15 with TRBJ1-4, with D hard to call. This CDR3 comprises 15 residues. V lost 0 bases, J lost 5 bases, and 10 bases lay in between. The germline V gene has CDR1 LNHNV and CDR2 YYDKDF (reference sequence). The CDR3 is CATSRDNQINEKLFF. CDR3 bases: TGTGCCACCAGCAGAGATAATCAGATAAATGAAAAACTGTTTTTT.

J is TRBJ2-1 and V is TRBV19; 7 bases line up with TRBD2. Germline lookup yields CDR1 LNHDA and CDR2 SQIVND (reference sequence). The CDR3 covers 14 residues. V gave up 4 bases and J gave up 3 bases; unmatched junction bases: 3. The CDR3 region is CASSRVAGYNEQFF. The CDR3 DNA reads as TGTGCCAGTAGTAGGGTAGCGGGCTACAATGAGCAGTTCTTC.

This clone was found a few times. The chain links TRBV15 to TRBJ1-2, with D unresolved. Germline V lookup: CDR1 LNHNV, CDR2 YYDKDF (reference sequence). V was cut by 1 base and J by 8 bases, with 11 bases left in between. The CDR3 consists of 13 residues. The CDR3 loop reads CATSRGFEEGYTF. CDR3 bases: TGTGCCACCAGCAGAGGATTCGAGGAAGGCTACACCTTC.

A few counts support this clone. V gene TRBV28 combines with J gene TRBJ2-1, with 10 nucleotides matching TRBD2. V shed 5 bases and J 7 bases; nucleotides not matched to a gene: 11. The CDR3 sequence is 16 residues long. Germline V CDR1 and CDR2: MDHEN, SYDVKM. The CDR3 region is CASSLHSGRTRNEQFF. CDR3 DNA sequence: TGTGCCAGCAGTCTCCATAGCGGGAGGACGCGGAATGAGCAGTTCTTC.

This clone was recorded a few times. The gene calls are TRBV15 and TRBJ2-7; possibly TRBD2 for D (5 bases). Germline CDR1 LNHNV, CDR2 YYDKDF (reference sequence). V shed 0 bases and J shed 0 bases, with 12 bases lying between them. The CDR3 extends over 16 amino acids. CDR3 coding DNA: TGTGCCACCAGCAGAGATTGGACCCGGGGCTCCTACGAGCAGTACTTC. Translating it yields CATSRDWTRGSYEQYF.

This clone occurred a few times. The gene calls are TRBV11-2 and TRBJ2-3; TRBD1 matches 8 bases. CDR1 and CDR2 (germline): SGHAT, FQNNGV. Germline trimming cut 5 bases from V and 0 bases from J; bases unmatched to any gene: 4. The CDR3 consists of 15 residues. The CDR3 DNA follows: TGTGCCAGCAGCCCCCGGACAGGGAGCACAGATACGCAGTATTTT. Amino acids: CASSPRTGSTDTQYF.

Of note for this clone: The CDR3 does not close with the conserved phenylalanine or tryptophan, likely indicating a read error. Because the CDR3's place on the DNA is in doubt, the DNA is left out and the CDR3 is given as listed by TCRdb. The rearrangement links TRBV30 to TRBJ1-1; no DNA check was done on the table's D call, TRBD1. The CDR3 contains 11 residues when both ends are counted. CDR1 and CDR2 from the germline V gene are GTSNPN and SVGIG (reference sequence). This CDR3 reads CAWSDHTGQGE.

The chain couples TRBV28 to TRBJ2-3, with 8 bases fitting TRBD2. J gave up 2 bases and V 6 bases, and 7 bases lay outside the gene matches. The CDR3 is 15 amino acids. Germline-derived CDR1 and CDR2 are MDHEN and SYDVKM. CDR3 nucleotides: TGTGCCAGCAGCTCACTAGCGGCGTTCACAGATACGCAGTATTTT. Protein product: CASSSLAAFTDTQYF.

Details on this clone: At the DNA level, this CDR3 is encoded by other sequences in the same sample as well. The DNA for the CDR3 is TGCAGTGCCGTTGTTGAGACCCAGTACTTC. Its translation: CSAVVETQYF. This chain uses TRBV20-1 with TRBJ2-5; D remains ambiguous. Looked up from germline, CDR1 is DFQATT and CDR2 is SNEGSKA (reference sequence). V lost 6 bases to trimming and J lost 5 bases, with 7 bases between them. The length of the CDR3 is 10 residues.